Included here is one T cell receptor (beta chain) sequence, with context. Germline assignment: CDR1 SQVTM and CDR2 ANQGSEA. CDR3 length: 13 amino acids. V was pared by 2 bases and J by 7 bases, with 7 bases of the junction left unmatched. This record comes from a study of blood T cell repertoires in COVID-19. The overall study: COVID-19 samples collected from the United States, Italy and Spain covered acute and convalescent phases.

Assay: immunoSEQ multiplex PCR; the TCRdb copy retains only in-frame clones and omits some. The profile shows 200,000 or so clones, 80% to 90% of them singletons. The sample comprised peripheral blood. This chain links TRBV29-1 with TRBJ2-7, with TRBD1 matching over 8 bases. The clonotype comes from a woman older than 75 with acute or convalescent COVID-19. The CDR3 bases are TGCAGCGTTGAAATCCAGGGGGCAGGAGAGCAGTACTTC. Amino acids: CSVEIQGAGEQYF.